This T cell receptor beta chain was sequenced for a study of blood T cell repertoires in COVID-19. About the study: Samples representing acute and convalescent COVID-19 were sourced from the United States, Italy and Spain. Nucleic acid was either cDNA or gDNA, and it came from T cells, B-cell-depleted T cells, or PBMCs.

Seattle participants joined during active infection and were tracked over time. In the original processing: From reference gene primer amplification, estimates of nucleated cell counts were derived. Measured with immunoSEQ multiplex PCR; TCRdb has only the in-frame clones, and not every one. D and trimming were read from the DNA, whereas the V and J calls and clone size are those reported in that table. The sample gives about 88,000 clones, about 90% of which show up once; more than 6% is in the top ten. Material for sequencing was peripheral blood. The origin of this receptor is a man between 18 and 35 years old with COVID-19, enrolled during active disease.

The CDR3 coding sequence is TGTGCCAGCAGTCCCCCAGGGGAGAACTATGGCTACACCTTC. Translation gives CASSPPGENYGYTF. The V gene is TRBV28, the J gene TRBJ1-2; D perhaps matches TRBD1 (6 bases). Trimming removed 5 bases from V and 2 bases from J, with 12 bases in between. The length of the CDR3 is 14 residues. In germline, CDR1 is MDHEN, CDR2 SYDVKM.